What follows are 2 T cell receptor beta chains derived from one specimen sequenced in a study of T cells after yellow fever vaccination. In TCRdb, the 5' RACE reads were re-called with MiXCR into one record per CDR3 protein. The sample lists about 31,000 distinct CDR3 sequences, roughly a tenth occurring once. This specimen consisted of PBMCs, either bulk or a sorted T-cell subset (CD4+, CD8+, memory, or dextramer-sorted; not recorded which), obtained less than 16 days after the first yellow fever vaccination. The receptors stem from a man between 18 and 35 years old who received the YFV17D yellow fever vaccine.

Ten or more counts support this clonotype. This sequence joins TRBV19 and TRBJ2-1, with TRBD2 matching over 7 bases. The germline gives CDR1 LNHDA, CDR2 SQIVND (reference sequence). The CDR3 is made up of 15 amino acids. The junction had 4 bases not matched to a gene; V was cut back by 3 bases and J by 2 bases. CDR3 residues: CASSISSGAYNEQFF. The CDR3 bases are TGTGCCAGTAGTATTTCTAGCGGAGCCTACAATGAGCAGTTCTTC. The variable domain in full, with the rest retrieved from reference TRBV19 and TRBJ2-1, is DGGITQSPKYLFRKEGQNVTLSCEQNLNHDAMYWYRQDPGQGLRLIYYSQIVNDFQKGDIAEGYSVSREKKESFPLTVTSAQKNPTAFYLCASSISSGAYNEQFFGPGTRLTVL.

With respect to this clonotype: A clone one base away is much larger, so this may be a read error. V is TRBV7-2 and J is TRBJ1-6; D gene ambiguous. Germline loops: CDR1 SGHTA, CDR2 FQGNSA. This CDR3 has 13 amino acids. The CDR3 loop is CPSSFDPNSPLHF. CDR3 DNA: TGTCCCAGCTCCTTTGATCCTAATTCACCCCTCCACTTT.